Shown below are 5 T cell receptor beta chains from a single sample sequenced in a study of T cells after yellow fever vaccination. TCRdb passed the 5' RACE reads through MiXCR, listing each CDR3 protein once. The data contain 160,000 or so distinct CDR3 sequences, 6% to 7.5% of them singletons. The starting material was CD4+ T cells sorted from PBMCs, obtained 5 days after the first yellow fever vaccination. The receptors were gathered from a man between 18 and 35 years old who received the YFV17D yellow fever vaccine.

V is TRBV2 and J is TRBJ2-2, with TRBD1 matching over 7 bases. V gave up 5 bases and J gave up 9 bases; unmatched junction bases: 9. The germline V gene has CDR1 SNHLY and CDR2 FYNNEI. The CDR3 has 14 residues. In DNA form, the CDR3 reads TGTGCCAGCAGTACTCTACAGGGGAGTTGGGAGCTGTTTTTT. Protein: CASSTLQGSWELFF.

The sample holds many counts of this clonotype. J is TRBJ2-1 and V is TRBV3-1; maybe TRBD2 (5 bases). V was shortened by 1 base and J by 4 bases, with 8 bases between the two germline ends. CDR1 is LGHDT and CDR2 is YNNKEL in the germline V gene (reference sequence). The CDR3 consists of 14 residues. CDR3 amino acids: CASSQGGPYNEQFF. The CDR3 bases are TGTGCCAGCAGCCAAGGCGGGCCGTACAATGAGCAGTTCTTC.

The chain couples TRBV27 to TRBJ1-1; D unresolved. The CDR3 consists of 14 residues. V was clipped by 2 bases and J by 10 bases, with 17 bases between them. In germline, CDR1 is MNHEY, CDR2 SMNVEV (reference sequence). CDR3 sequence: CASSLNSGASGAFF. CDR3 nucleotide sequence: TGTGCCAGCAGTTTAAACAGCGGAGCCTCAGGAGCTTTCTTT.

The chain couples TRBV7-3 to TRBJ1-5; D gene ambiguous. CDR1 SGHTA and CDR2 FQGTGA come from the germline V gene. The CDR3 contains 17 residues. V gave up 3 bases and J gave up 5 bases, with 20 bases separating them. CDR3 nucleotides: TGTGCCAGCAGCTTCCCCCCGGGGTCCCCCAGAGATCAGCCCCAGCATTTT. Translated, it gives CASSFPPGSPRDQPQHF.

This clonotype was detected ten times or more. The gene calls are TRBV12-3 or TRBV12-4 and TRBJ2-3; tentative D call: TRBD2 (7 bases). The germline V and J ends were trimmed by 11 bases and 6 bases, with 18 bases remaining between them. The CDR3 extends over 13 amino acids. The DNA of the CDR3 is TGTGCCGGGGGGGCAACCCCCGCGGATACGCAGTATTTT. The encoded protein is CAGGATPADTQYF.